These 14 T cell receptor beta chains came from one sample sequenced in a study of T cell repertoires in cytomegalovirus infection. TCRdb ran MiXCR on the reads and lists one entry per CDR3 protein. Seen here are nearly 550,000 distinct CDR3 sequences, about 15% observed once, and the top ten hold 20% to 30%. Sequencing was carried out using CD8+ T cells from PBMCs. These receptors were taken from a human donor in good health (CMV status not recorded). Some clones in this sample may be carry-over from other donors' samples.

CDR3 sequence reads: CASSLTGTPFEAFF. The DNA for the CDR3 is TGCGCCAGCAGCCTAACCGGGACGCCCTTTGAAGCTTTCTTT. The J gene is TRBJ1-1, the V gene TRBV4-1, with TRBD1 as a possible D gene (5 bases). CDR3 size: 14 residues. V was pared by 4 bases and J by 7 bases, with 16 bases between. CDR1 is MGHRA, CDR2 YSYEKL, per germline.

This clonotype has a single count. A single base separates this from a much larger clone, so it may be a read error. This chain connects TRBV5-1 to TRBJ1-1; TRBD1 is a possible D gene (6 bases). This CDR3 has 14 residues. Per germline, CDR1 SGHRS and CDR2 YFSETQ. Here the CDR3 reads CASSLAGVNTEALF. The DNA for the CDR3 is TGCGCCAGCAGCTTGGCAGGGGTGAACACTGAAGCTTTATTT.

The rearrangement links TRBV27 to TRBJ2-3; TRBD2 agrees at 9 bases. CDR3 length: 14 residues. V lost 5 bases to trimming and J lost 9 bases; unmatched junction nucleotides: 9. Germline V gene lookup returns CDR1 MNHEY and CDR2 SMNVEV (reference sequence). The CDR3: CASSRGGGIKTQYF. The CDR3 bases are TGTGCCAGCAGTCGCGGGGGGGGAATTAAGACGCAGTATTTT.

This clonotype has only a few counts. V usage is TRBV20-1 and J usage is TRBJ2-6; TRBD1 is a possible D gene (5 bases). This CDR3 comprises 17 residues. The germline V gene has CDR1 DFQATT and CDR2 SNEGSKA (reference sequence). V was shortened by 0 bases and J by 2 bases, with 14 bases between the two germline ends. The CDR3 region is CSARDWGVGAGANVLTF. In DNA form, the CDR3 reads TGCAGTGCTAGAGATTGGGGTGTAGGGGCTGGGGCCAACGTCCTGACTTTC.

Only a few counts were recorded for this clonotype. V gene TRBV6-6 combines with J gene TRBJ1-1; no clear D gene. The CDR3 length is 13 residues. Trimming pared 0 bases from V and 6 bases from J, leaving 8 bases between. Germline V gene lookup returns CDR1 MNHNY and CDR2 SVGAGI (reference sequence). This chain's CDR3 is CASSYSNNAEAFF. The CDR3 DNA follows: TGTGCCAGCAGTTACTCGAACAACGCTGAAGCTTTCTTT.

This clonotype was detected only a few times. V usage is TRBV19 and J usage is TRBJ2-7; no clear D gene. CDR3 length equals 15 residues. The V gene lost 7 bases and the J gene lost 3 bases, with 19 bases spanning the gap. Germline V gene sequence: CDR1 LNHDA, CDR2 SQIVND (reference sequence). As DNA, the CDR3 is TGTGCCAGTACCCCCGGGTACGGAACTGACTACGAGCAGTACTTC. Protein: CASTPGYGTDYEQYF.

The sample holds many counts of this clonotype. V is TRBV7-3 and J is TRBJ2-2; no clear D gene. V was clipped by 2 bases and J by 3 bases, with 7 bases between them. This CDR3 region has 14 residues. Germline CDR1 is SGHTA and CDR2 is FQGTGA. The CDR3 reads CASSLSSYTGELFF. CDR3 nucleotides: TGTGCCAGCAGCTTATCCAGCTACACCGGGGAGCTGTTTTTT.

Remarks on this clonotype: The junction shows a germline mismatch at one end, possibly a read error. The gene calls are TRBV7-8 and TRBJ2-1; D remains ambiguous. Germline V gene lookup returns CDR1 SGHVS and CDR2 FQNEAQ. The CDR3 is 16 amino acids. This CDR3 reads CASSLTSSTAYNETFF. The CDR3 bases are TGTGCAAGCAGCTTAACATCGTCTACGGCCTACAATGAGACGTTCTTC.

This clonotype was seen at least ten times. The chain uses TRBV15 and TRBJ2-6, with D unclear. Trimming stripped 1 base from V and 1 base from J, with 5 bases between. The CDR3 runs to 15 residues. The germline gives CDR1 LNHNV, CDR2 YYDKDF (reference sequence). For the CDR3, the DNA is TGTGCCACCAGCAGAGGAATATCTGGGGCCAACGTCCTGACTTTC. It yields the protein CATSRGISGANVLTF.

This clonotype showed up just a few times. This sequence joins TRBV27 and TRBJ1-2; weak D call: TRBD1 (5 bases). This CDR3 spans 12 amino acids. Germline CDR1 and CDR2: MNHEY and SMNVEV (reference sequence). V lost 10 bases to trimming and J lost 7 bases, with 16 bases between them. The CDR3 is CATRQGASGYTF. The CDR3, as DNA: TGTGCCACCCGGCAGGGAGCTAGTGGCTACACCTTC.

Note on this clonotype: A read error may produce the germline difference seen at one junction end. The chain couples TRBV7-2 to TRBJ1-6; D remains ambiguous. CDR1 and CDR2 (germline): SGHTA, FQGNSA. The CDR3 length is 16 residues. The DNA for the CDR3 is TGTGACAGCAAATACAACGAACAATCTCGTGGGTCACCCCTCCACTTT. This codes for CDSKYNEQSRGSPLHF.

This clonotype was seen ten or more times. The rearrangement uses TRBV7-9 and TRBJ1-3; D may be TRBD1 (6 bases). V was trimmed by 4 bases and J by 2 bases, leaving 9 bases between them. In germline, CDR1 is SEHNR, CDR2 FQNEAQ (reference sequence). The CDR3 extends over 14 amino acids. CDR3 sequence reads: CASSSRQAGNTIYF. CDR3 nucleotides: TGTGCCAGCAGCTCTCGACAGGCTGGAAACACCATATATTTT.

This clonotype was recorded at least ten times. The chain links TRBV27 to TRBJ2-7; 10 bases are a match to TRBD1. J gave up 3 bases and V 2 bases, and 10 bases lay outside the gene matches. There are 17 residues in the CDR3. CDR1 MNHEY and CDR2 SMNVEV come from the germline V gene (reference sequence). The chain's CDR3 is CASSLGGGTGVFYEQYF. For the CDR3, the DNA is TGTGCCAGCAGTTTAGGAGGCGGGACAGGGGTTTTCTACGAGCAGTACTTC.

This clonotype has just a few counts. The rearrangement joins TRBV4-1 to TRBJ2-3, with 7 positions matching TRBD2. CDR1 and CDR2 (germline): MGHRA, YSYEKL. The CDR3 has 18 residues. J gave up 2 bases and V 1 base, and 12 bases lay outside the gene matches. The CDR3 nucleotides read TGCGCCAGCAGCCAAGTCATAAACCGGCGGGACTACACAGATACGCAGTATTTT. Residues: CASSQVINRRDYTDTQYF.